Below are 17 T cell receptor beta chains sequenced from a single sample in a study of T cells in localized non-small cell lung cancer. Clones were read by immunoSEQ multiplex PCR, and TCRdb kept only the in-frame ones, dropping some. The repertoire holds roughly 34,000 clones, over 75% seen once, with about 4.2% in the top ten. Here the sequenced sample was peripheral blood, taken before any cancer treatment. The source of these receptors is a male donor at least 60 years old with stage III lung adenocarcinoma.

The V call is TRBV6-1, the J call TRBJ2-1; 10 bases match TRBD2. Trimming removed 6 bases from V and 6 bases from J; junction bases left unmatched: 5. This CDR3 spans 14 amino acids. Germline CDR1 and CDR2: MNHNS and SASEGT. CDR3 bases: TGTGCCAGCAGACTAGCGGGAAATAGCAATGAGCAGTTCTTC. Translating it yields CASRLAGNSNEQFF.

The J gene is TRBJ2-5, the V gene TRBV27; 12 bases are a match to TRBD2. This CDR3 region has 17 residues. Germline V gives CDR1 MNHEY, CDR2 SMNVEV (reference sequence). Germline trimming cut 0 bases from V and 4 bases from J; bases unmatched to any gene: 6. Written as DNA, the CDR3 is TGTGCCAGCAGTTTATCGCCCCTAGCGGGAGGGCCAGAGACCCAGTACTTC. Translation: CASSLSPLAGGPETQYF.

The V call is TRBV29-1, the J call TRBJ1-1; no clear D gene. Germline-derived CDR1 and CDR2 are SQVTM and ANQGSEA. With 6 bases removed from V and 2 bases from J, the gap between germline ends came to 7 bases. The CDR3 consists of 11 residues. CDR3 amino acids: CSVGLNTEAFF. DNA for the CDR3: TGCAGCGTGGGCTTAAACACTGAAGCTTTCTTT.

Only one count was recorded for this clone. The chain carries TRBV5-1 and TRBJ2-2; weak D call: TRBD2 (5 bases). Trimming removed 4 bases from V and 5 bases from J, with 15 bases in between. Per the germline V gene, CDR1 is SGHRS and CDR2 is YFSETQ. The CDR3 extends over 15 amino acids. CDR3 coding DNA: TGCGCCAGCAGCGCAGCGGAACCGGGAACCGGGGAGCTGTTTTTT. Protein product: CASSAAEPGTGELFF.

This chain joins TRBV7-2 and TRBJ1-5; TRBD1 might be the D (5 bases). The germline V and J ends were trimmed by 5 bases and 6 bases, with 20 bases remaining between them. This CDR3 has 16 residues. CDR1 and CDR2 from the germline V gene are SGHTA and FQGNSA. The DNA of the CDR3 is TGTGCCAGCAGCCACCTCGGGGGTGGGGTAGGTCAGCCCCAGCATTTT. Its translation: CASSHLGGGVGQPQHF.

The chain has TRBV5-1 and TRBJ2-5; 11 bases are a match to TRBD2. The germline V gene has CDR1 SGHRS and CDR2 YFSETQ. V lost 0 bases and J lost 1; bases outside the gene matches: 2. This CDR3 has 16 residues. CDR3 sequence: CASSLALAGAQETQYF. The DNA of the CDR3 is TGCGCCAGCAGCTTGGCACTAGCGGGGGCCCAAGAGACCCAGTACTTC.

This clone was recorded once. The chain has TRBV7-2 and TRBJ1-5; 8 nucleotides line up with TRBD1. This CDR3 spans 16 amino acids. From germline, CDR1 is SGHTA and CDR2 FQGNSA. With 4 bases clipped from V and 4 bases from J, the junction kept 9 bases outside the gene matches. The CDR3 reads CASSSYRTGTNQPQHF. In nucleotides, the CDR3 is TGTGCCAGCAGCTCATACCGGACAGGGACAAATCAGCCCCAGCATTTT. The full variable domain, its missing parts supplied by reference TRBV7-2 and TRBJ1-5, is GAGVSQSPSNKVTEKGKDVELRCDPISGHTALYWYRQSLGQGLEFLIYFQGNSAPDKSGLPSDRFSAERTGGSVSTLTIQRTQQEDSAVYLCASSSYRTGTNQPQHFGDGTRLSIL.

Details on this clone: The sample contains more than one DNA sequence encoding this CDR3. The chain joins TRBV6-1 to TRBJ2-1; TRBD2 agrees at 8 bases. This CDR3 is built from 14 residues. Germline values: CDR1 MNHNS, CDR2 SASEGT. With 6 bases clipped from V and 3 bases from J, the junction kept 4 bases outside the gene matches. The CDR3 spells CASSASGGYNEQFF. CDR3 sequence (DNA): TGTGCCAGCAGCGCCAGCGGGGGCTACAATGAGCAGTTCTTC.

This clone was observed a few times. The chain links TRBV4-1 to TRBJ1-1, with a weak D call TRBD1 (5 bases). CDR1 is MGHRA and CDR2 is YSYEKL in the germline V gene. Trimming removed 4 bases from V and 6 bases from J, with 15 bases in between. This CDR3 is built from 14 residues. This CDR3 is CASSLVMGQAEAFF. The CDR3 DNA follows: TGCGCCAGCAGCCTAGTGATGGGGCAAGCTGAAGCTTTCTTT.

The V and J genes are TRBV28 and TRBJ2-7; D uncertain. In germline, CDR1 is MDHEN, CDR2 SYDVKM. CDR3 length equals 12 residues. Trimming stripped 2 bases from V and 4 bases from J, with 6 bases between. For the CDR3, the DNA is TGTGCCAGCAGTTTAAGCTCTTACGAGCAGTACTTC. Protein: CASSLSSYEQYF.

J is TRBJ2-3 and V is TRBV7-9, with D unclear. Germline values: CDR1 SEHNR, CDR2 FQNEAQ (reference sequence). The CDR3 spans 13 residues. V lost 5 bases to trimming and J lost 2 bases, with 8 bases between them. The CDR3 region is CASSTQATDTQYF. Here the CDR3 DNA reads TGTGCCAGCAGCACCCAAGCCACAGATACGCAGTATTTT.

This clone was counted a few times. The CDR3 bases are TGTGCCAGCAGCGTAGATGAGGGGATTACCGGGGAGCTGTTTTTT. Its protein product is CASSVDEGITGELFF. The chain uses TRBV9 and TRBJ2-2, with D perhaps matching TRBD1 or TRBD2 (5 bases each). Trimming left V 0 bases short and J 5 bases short, with 11 bases between. CDR3 size: 15 residues. From germline, CDR1 is SGDLS and CDR2 YYNGEE. Full variable domain (rest looked up from reference TRBV9 and TRBJ2-2): DSGVTQTPKHLITATGQRVTLRCSPRSGDLSVYWYQQSLDQGLQFLIQYYNGEERAKGNILERFSAQQFPDLHSELNLSSLELGDSALYFCASSVDEGITGELFFGEGSRLTVL.

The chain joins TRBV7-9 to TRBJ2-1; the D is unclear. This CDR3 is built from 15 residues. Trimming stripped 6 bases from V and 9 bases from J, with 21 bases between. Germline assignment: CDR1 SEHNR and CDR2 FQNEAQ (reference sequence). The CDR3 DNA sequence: TGTGCCAGCAGACTTAGGACGGACCCTAACACTGAGCAGTTCTTC. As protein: CASRLRTDPNTEQFF.

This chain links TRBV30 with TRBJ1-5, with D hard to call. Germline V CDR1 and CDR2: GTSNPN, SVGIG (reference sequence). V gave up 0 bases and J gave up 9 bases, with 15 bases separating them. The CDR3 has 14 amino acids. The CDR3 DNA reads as TGTGCCTGGAGTGTAATATATGGAGGAAGGCCCCAGCATTTT. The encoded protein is CAWSVIYGGRPQHF. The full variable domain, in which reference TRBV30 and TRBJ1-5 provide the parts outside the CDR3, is SQTIHQWPATLVQPVGSPLSLECTVEGTSNPNLYWYRQAAGRGLQLLFYSVGIGQISSEVPQNLSASRPQDRQFILSSKKLLLSDSGFYLCAWSVIYGGRPQHFGDGTRLSIL.

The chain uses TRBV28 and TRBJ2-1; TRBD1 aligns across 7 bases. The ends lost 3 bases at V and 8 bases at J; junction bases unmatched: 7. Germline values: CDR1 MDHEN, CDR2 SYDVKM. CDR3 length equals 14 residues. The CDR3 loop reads CASSLTGRSDEQFF. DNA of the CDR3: TGTGCCAGCAGTTTGACAGGGAGAAGTGATGAGCAGTTCTTC.

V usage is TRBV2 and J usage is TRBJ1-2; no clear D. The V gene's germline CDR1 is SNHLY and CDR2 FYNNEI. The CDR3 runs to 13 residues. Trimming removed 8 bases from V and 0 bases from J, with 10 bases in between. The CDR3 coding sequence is TGTGCCAGCGGGTCGGGCCCTAACTATGGCTACACCTTC. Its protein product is CASGSGPNYGYTF. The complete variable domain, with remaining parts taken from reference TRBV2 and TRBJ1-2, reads EPEVTQTPSHQVTQMGQEVILRCVPISNHLYFYWYRQILGQKVEFLVSFYNNEISEKSEIFDDQFSVERPDGSNFTLKIRSTKLEDSAMYFCASGSGPNYGYTFGSGTRLTVV.

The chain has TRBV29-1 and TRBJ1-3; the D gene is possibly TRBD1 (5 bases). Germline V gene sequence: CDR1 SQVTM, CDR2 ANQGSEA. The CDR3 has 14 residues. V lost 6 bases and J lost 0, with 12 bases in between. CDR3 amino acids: CSVTRGVSGNTIYF. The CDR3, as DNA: TGCAGCGTCACTCGGGGGGTCTCTGGAAACACCATATATTTT.